This is a list of T cell receptor beta chains from one sample in a study of beta chain features in type 1 diabetes. Libraries were prepared by immunoSEQ multiplex PCR; TCRdb keeps only in-frame clonotypes and omits some of them. The profile covers about 150,000 clones, with over 8.5% appearing a single time and roughly 2% taken by the ten largest. Sequences were obtained from central memory CD4+ T cells from blood. Receptor source: a man between 18 and 35 years old in good health. CDR3s include the opening cysteine and the closing phenylalanine or tryptophan. A D gene is named only where the DNA matches it firmly. The size of a clone is reported for some rows only, either as once, few or many, or as a class for expanded clones.

TRBD1 TRBV29-1 NA CSAGDRGVISTDTQYF
TRBD1 TRBV5-4 NA CASSSPGTGNGTPLHF
NA TRBV28 few CASSLGRVGVVEAFF
NA TRBV18 few CASSTGRTYNEQFF
NA TRBV11-3 few CASSSDRDFRTDTQYF
TRBD2 TRBV4-3 NA CASSQELGGNVAKNIQYF
TRBD1 TRBV4-2 NA CASSPDRGGDTQYF
TRBD1 TRBV28 many CSGGRDTQYF
TRBD1 TRBV7-8 NA CASSTRGYSTDTQYF
TRBD1 TRBV11-1 NA CASSLGQGKRETQYF
TRBD1 TRBV5-4 NA CASSAGGAGGTEAFF
NA TRBV9 NA CASIFRGYTF
NA TRBV6-5 NA CAISDSSQETQYF
NA TRBV18 few CASSPSDSREAFF
NA TRBV5-1 few CASSAGPSALGTGELFF
TRBD1 TRBV5-5 few CASTLTPDRGADTQYF
NA TRBV7-2 NA CASSQSGTANQPQHF
NA TRBV5-1 NA CASSLGAELNTEAFF
TRBD2 TRBV4-2 NA CASSRPGGQETQYF
NA TRBV7-9 few CASSLGSGTEQYF
TRBD1 TRBV28 NA CASSSLGQDGYTF
TRBD2 TRBV4-2 NA CASSHSGTSGGDTQYF
TRBD1 TRBV4-2 NA CASSQEPRGRSSGTDTQYF
NA TRBV7-2 few CASSFQSNQPQHF
NA TRBV14 few CASSQGSTGGEKLFF
NA TRBV7-8 few CASSFFGTLVNNEQFF
NA TRBV27 NA CASSLWDNYNSPLHF
TRBD1 TRBV7-2 NA CASSSRTGGNEQYF
NA TRBV19 few CASSPGGSTQYF
NA TRBV7-2 NA CASSPPGTQTGELFF
NA TRBV29-1 NA CSGATTYEQYF
NA TRBV7-2 few CASSLGQRDYGYTF
NA TRBV6-5 NA CASSRTQGNYGYTF
NA TRBV9 few CASSFHTGSTEAFF
NA TRBV9 NA CASSAGAYQPQHF
TRBD1 TRBV29-1 NA CSVRRGPLREKLFF
TRBD1 TRBV4-1 few CASRVGQGKVLNTEAFF
NA TRBV9 NA CASSVLALNEQFF
TRBD2 TRBV14 few CASSHRLLAGGANVLTF
TRBD1 TRBV4-3 NA CASSLDRSDQPQHF
TRBD1 TRBV11-2 NA CASSPAGTGAEKLFF
NA TRBV29-1 few CSVEGFSYEQYF
TRBD2 TRBV11-1 few CASTTSGFLSSYNEQFF
TRBD2 TRBV28 few CASTPLAGDTGELFF
NA TRBV28 few CASSRTLQNYGYTF